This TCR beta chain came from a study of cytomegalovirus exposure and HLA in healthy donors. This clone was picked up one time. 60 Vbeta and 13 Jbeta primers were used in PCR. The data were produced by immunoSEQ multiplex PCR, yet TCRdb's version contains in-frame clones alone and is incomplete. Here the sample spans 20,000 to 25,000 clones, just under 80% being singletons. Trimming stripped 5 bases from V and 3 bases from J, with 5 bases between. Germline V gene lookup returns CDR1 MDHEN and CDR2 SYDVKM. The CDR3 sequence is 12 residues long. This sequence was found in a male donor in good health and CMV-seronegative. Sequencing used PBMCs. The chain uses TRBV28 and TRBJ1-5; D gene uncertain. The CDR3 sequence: CASSALNQPQHF. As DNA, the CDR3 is TGTGCCAGCAGTGCGCTCAATCAGCCCCAGCATTTT.